What follows are 9 T cell receptor beta chains derived from one specimen sequenced in a study of shared clonotypes between healthy human individuals. Assay used: immunoSEQ multiplex PCR; TCRdb lists only in-frame clones, some missing. The data hold about 660,000 clones, with about 74% observed a single time. The sample comprised memory CD4+ T cells sorted from blood. Subset meaning: CD45RA-negative fraction. The receptors derive from a woman aged 25 to 39 in good health.

This chain uses TRBV5-8 with TRBJ1-5; tentatively, D is TRBD1 (6 bases). Germline V lookup: CDR1 SGHTS, CDR2 YDEGEE. The CDR3 extends over 18 amino acids. V shed 0 bases and J shed 0 bases, with 16 bases lying between them. The chain's CDR3 is CASSLGNGQRVSNQPQHF. The CDR3 bases are TGTGCCAGCAGCTTGGGGAATGGACAGCGGGTTAGCAATCAGCCCCAGCATTTT.

This clone was seen ten or more times. The V and J genes are TRBV7-3 and TRBJ2-3; 9 nucleotides match TRBD2. The length of the CDR3 is 16 residues. The V and J ends lost 1 base and 5 bases, in that order; junction bases with no gene match: 7. CDR1 SGHTA and CDR2 FQGTGA come from the germline V gene. CDR3 residues: CASSLSSGSSVDTQYF. The CDR3 region has the DNA TGTGCCAGCAGCTTAAGTAGCGGGAGTTCTGTAGATACGCAGTATTTT.

The genes are TRBV5-1 and TRBJ1-5; tentatively, D is TRBD1 (5 bases). The V and J ends lost 4 bases and 7 bases respectively, with 18 bases between them. This CDR3 spans 15 amino acids. CDR1 is SGHRS, CDR2 YFSETQ, per germline. CDR3 DNA sequence: TGCGCCAGCAGCCCAGGTCCCCGGGACGGGCAGCCCCAGCATTTT. Its translation: CASSPGPRDGQPQHF. Together with reference TRBV5-1 and TRBJ1-5, the CDR3 gives the full variable domain: KAGVTQTPRYLIKTRGQQVTLSCSPISGHRSVSWYQQTPGQGLQFLFEYFSETQRNKGNFPGRFSGRQFSNSRSEMNVSTLELGDSALYLCASSPGPRDGQPQHFGDGTRLSIL.

The chain is built from TRBV28 and TRBJ1-5; weak D call: TRBD1 (5 bases). The CDR3 is made up of 15 amino acids. Germline loops: CDR1 MDHEN, CDR2 SYDVKM. The V and J ends lost 3 bases and 4 bases respectively, with 13 bases between them. CDR3 sequence: CASSLWGNGNQPQHF. The CDR3 nucleotides are TGTGCCAGCAGTTTGTGGGGGAATGGTAATCAGCCCCAGCATTTT.

The chain joins TRBV7-2 to TRBJ1-2; TRBD1 matches 8 bases. Germline values: CDR1 SGHTA, CDR2 FQGNSA. The CDR3 consists of 14 residues. The V gene end was trimmed by 5 bases and the J gene end by 3 bases; junction bases not matched to a gene: 5. CDR3 coding DNA: TGTGCCAGCAGCCGCACCAGGGGGCACTATGGCTACACCTTC. It is translated as CASSRTRGHYGYTF.

The chain couples TRBV7-9 to TRBJ2-5; 11 bases fit TRBD2. The CDR3 extends over 15 amino acids. V lost 5 bases, J lost 4 bases, and 6 bases stayed unmatched. CDR1 is SEHNR and CDR2 is FQNEAQ in the germline V gene (reference sequence). The CDR3 DNA reads TGTGCCAGCAGCCGAGAGGGACTAGCGGTAGAGACCCAGTACTTC. It encodes CASSREGLAVETQYF.

This clone was seen more than once but under ten times. The chain recombines TRBV18 with TRBJ2-7; 9 nucleotides agree with TRBD2. CDR1 and CDR2 from the germline V gene are KGHSH and LQKENI. V was clipped by 2 bases and J by 2 bases; unmatched bases: 10. The length of the CDR3 is 17 residues. In nucleotides, the CDR3 is TGTGCCAGCTCACCATCGGCTGGGACTAGCTCGGCCTACGAGCAGTACTTC. Translation gives CASSPSAGTSSAYEQYF.

This clone was counted only a few times. For the CDR3, the DNA is TGCGCCAGCAGCTATGGAGGGGAAAGTGGCTACACCTTC. As protein: CASSYGGESGYTF. The V and J genes are TRBV5-1 and TRBJ1-2; perhaps TRBD1 as D (5 bases). The V gene lost 3 bases and the J gene lost 7 bases, with 13 bases spanning the gap. Germline lookup yields CDR1 SGHRS and CDR2 YFSETQ. The CDR3 has 13 residues. Full variable domain (outside the CDR3, taken from reference TRBV5-1 and TRBJ1-2): KAGVTQTPRYLIKTRGQQVTLSCSPISGHRSVSWYQQTPGQGLQFLFEYFSETQRNKGNFPGRFSGRQFSNSRSEMNVSTLELGDSALYLCASSYGGESGYTFGSGTRLTVV.

V gene TRBV6-6 combines with J gene TRBJ1-2; the D is unclear. V lost 0 bases and J lost 4, with 15 bases in between. Germline values: CDR1 MNHNY, CDR2 SVGAGI (reference sequence). CDR3 length equals 16 residues. CDR3 coding DNA: TGTGCCAGCAGTTACTCTTTCCCGGGAGTTGGCTATGGCTACACCTTC. It specifies CASSYSFPGVGYGYTF.